The clone carrying this T cell receptor beta chain has just a few counts. This CDR3 contains 15 residues. V gave up 6 bases and J gave up 4 bases, with 18 bases separating them. Germline assignment: CDR1 MDHEN and CDR2 SYDVKM. Researchers took RNA transcripts and amplified TCR beta CDR3 regions from them. A first-round RT-PCR used HTBI primers, followed by a second-round multiplex PCR. TCRdb reanalysed the multiplex PCR reads using MiXCR and keeps one entry per CDR3 protein. The sample has hundreds of thousands of distinct CDR3 sequences; about 16% are singletons. This sample is part of a study of Graves' ophthalmopathy and Graves' hyperthyroidism.

The specimen was peripheral blood. V gene TRBV28 combines with J gene TRBJ2-5; the D gene could be TRBD1 or TRBD2 (5 bases each). This clonotype was obtained from a young woman with stable Graves' hyperthyroidism. In DNA form, the CDR3 reads TGTGCCAGCAGCCCCTCACCGAGGGGTGGAGAGACCCAGTACTTC. This sequence encodes CASSPSPRGGETQYF.